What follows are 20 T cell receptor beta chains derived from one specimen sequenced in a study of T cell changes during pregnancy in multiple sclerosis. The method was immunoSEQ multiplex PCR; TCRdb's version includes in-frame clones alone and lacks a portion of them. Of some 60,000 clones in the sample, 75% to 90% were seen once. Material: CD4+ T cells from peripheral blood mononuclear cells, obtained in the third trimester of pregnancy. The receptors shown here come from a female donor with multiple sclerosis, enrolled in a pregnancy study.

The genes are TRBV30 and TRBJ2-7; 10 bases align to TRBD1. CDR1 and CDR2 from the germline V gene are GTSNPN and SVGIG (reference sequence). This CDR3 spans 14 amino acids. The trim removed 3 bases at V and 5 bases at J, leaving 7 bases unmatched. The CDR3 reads CAWRRGTGDHEQYF. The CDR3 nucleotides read TGTGCCTGGAGACGGGGGACAGGGGACCACGAGCAGTACTTC.

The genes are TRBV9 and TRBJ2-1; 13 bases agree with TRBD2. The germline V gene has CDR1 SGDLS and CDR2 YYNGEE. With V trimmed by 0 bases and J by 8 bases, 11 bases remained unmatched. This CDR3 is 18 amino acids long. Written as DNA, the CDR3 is TGTGCCAGCAGCGTAGGGACTAGCGGGAGCCTCCTTGGGGATGAGCAGTTCTTC. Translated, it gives CASSVGTSGSLLGDEQFF. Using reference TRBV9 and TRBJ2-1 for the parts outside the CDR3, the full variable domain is DSGVTQTPKHLITATGQRVTLRCSPRSGDLSVYWYQQSLDQGLQFLIQYYNGEERAKGNILERFSAQQFPDLHSELNLSSLELGDSALYFCASSVGTSGSLLGDEQFFGPGTRLTVL.

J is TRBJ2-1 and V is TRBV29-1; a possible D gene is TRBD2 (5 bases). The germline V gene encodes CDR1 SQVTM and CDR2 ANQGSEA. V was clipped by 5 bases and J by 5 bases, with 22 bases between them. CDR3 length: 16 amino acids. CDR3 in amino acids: CSVWAHGNSRDNEQFF. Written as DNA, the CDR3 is TGCAGCGTTTGGGCCCACGGGAACTCTAGGGACAATGAGCAGTTCTTC.

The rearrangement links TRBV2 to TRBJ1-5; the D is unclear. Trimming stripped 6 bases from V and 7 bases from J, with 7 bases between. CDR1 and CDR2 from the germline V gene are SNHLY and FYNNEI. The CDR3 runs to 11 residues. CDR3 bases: TGTGCCAGCAGGGGCTCCCAGCCCCAGCATTTT. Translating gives CASRGSQPQHF. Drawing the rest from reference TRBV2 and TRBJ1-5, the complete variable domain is EPEVTQTPSHQVTQMGQEVILRCVPISNHLYFYWYRQILGQKVEFLVSFYNNEISEKSEIFDDQFSVERPDGSNFTLKIRSTKLEDSAMYFCASRGSQPQHFGDGTRLSIL.

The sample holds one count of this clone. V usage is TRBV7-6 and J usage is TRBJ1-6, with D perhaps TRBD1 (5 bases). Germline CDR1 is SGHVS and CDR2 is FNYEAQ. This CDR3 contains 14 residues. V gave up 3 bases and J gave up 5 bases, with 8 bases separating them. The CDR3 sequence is CASSLAGNNSPLHF. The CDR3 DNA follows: TGTGCCAGCAGCTTGGCAGGGAATAATTCACCCCTCCACTTT.

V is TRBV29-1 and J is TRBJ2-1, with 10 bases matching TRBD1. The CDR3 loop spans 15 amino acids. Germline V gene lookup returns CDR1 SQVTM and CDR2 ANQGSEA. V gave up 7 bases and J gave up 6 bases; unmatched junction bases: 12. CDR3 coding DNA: TGCAGCGCAAAAAGGGGGACAGGGGCGGCCAATGAGCAGTTCTTC. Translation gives CSAKRGTGAANEQFF.

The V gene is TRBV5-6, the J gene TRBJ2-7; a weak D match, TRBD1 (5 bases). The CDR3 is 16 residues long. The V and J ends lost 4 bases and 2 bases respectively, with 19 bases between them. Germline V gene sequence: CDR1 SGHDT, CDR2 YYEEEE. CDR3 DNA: TGTGCCAGCAGCGGAACCACAGGCGGATCACCCTACGAGCAGTACTTC. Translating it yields CASSGTTGGSPYEQYF.

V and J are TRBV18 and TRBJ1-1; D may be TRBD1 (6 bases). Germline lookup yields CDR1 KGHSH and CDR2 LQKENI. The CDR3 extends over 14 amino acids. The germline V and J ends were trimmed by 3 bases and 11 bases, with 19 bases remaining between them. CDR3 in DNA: TGTGCCAGCTCACCTCAGGGGCCCTTCAATCCCGCTTTCTTT. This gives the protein CASSPQGPFNPAFF.

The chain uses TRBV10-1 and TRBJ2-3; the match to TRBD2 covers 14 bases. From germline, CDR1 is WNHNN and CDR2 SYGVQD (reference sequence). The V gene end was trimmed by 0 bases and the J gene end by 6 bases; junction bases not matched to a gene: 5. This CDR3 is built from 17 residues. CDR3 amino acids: CASSESRLAGGHDTQYF. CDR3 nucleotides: TGCGCCAGCAGTGAGTCGAGACTAGCGGGAGGGCACGATACGCAGTATTTT.

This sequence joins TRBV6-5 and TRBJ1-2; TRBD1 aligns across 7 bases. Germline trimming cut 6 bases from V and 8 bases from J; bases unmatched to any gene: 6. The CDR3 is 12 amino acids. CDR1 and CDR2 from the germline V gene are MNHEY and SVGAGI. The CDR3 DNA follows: TGTGCCAGCAGGTCAGGGGGTGGAGGCTACACCTTC. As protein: CASRSGGGGYTF.

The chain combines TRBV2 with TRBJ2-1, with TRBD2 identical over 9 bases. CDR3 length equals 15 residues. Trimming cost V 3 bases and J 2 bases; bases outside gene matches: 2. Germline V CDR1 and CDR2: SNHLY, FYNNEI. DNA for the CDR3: TGTGCCAGCAGTGACGGCGGGAGGGCCTACAATGAGCAGTTCTTC. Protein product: CASSDGGRAYNEQFF. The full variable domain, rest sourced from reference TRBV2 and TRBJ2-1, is EPEVTQTPSHQVTQMGQEVILRCVPISNHLYFYWYRQILGQKVEFLVSFYNNEISEKSEIFDDQFSVERPDGSNFTLKIRSTKLEDSAMYFCASSDGGRAYNEQFFGPGTRLTVL.

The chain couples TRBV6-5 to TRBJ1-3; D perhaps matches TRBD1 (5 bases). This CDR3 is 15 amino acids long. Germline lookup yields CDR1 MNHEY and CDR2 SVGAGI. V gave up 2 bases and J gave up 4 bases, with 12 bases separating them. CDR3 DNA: TGTGCCAGCAGTTACATGGGGCAGGGAGGAAACACCATATATTTT. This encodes CASSYMGQGGNTIYF.

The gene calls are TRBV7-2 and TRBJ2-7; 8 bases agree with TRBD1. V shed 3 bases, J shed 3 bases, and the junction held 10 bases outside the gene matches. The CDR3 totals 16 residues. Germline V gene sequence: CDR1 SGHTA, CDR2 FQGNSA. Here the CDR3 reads CASSLVGGQGVYEQYF. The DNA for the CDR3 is TGTGCCAGCAGCTTGGTAGGAGGACAGGGAGTCTACGAGCAGTACTTC. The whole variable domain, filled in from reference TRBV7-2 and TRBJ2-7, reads GAGVSQSPSNKVTEKGKDVELRCDPISGHTALYWYRQSLGQGLEFLIYFQGNSAPDKSGLPSDRFSAERTGGSVSTLTIQRTQQEDSAVYLCASSLVGGQGVYEQYFGPGTRLTVT.

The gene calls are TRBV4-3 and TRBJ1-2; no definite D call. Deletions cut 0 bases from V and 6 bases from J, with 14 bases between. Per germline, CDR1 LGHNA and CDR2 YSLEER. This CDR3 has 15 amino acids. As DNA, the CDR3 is TGCGCCAGCAGCCAAGAGGCCCACTCTAGAGATGGCTACACCTTC. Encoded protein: CASSQEAHSRDGYTF.

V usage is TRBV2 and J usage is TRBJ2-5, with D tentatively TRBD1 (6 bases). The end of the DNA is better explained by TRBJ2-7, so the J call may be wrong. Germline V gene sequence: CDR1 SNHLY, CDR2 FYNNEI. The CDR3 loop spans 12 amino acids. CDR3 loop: CATRDTSYEQYF. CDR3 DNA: TGTGCCACGAGGGACACTTCCTACGAGCAGTACTTC.

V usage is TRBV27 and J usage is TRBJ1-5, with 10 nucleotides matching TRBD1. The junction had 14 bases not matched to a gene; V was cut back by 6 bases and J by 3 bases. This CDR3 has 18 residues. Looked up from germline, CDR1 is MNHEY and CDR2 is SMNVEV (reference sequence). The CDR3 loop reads CASRPGAGTGAVNQPQHF. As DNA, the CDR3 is TGTGCCAGCAGACCCGGAGCCGGGACAGGGGCCGTCAATCAGCCCCAGCATTTT.

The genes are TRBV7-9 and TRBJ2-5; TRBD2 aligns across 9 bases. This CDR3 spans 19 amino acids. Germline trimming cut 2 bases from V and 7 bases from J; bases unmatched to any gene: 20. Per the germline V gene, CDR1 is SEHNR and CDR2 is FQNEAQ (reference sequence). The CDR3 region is CASSLSFGGGAQGVATQYF. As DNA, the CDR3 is TGTGCCAGCAGCTTAAGCTTTGGCGGGGGGGCCCAAGGGGTCGCGACCCAGTACTTC.

The CDR3 nucleotides are TGTGCCAGCAGCGTAGGGCTAGCGGGGGGACAAGAGACCCAGTACTTC. It yields the protein CASSVGLAGGQETQYF. The chain combines TRBV9 with TRBJ2-5; 11 nucleotides align to TRBD2. Germline V lookup: CDR1 SGDLS, CDR2 YYNGEE. V shed 0 bases and J 2 bases; nucleotides not matched to a gene: 3. There are 16 residues in the CDR3.

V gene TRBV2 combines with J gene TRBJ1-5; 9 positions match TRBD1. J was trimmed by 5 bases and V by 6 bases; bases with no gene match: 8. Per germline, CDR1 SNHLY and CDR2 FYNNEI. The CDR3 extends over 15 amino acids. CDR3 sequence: CASRAGTGSYQPQHF. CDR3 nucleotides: TGTGCCAGCAGAGCCGGGACAGGGAGTTATCAGCCCCAGCATTTT.

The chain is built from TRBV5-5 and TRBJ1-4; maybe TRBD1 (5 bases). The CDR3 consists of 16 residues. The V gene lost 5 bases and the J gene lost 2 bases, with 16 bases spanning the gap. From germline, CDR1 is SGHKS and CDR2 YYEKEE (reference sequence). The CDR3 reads CASSLGVFHTNEKLFF. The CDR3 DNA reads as TGTGCCAGCAGTCTAGGGGTCTTCCACACTAATGAAAAACTGTTTTTT.